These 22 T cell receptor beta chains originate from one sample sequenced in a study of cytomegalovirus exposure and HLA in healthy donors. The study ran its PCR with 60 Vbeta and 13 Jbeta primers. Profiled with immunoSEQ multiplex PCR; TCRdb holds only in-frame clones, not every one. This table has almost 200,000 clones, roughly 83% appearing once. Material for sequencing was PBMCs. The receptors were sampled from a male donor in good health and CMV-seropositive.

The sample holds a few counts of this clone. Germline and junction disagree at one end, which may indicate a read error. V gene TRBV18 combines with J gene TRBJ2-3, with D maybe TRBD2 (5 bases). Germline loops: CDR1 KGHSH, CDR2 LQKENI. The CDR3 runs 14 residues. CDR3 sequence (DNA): TGTGCCAGCTCACCCCCGGCTAGCAGAGATACGCAGTATTTT. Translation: CASSPPASRDTQYF.

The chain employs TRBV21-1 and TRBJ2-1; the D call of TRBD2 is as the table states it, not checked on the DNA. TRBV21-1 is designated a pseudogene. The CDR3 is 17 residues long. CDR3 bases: TGTGCCAGCAGCAAAACCCTAAAGGGACTGCCTTACAATGAGCAGTTCTTC. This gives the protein CASSKTLKGLPYNEQFF.

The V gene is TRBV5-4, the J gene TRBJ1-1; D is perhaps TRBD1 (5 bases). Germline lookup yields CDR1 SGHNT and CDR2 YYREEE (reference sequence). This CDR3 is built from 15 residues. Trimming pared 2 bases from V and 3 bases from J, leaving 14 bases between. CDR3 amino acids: CASSFPSPGDTEAFF. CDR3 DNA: TGTGCCAGCAGCTTCCCCAGCCCGGGGGACACTGAAGCTTTCTTT.

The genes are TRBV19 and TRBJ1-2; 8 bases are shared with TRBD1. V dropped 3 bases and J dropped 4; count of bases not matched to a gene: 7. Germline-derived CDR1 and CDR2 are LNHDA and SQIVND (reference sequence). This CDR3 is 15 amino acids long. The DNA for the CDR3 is TGTGCCAGTAGTATCTCCAGGGGGCGCGTCTATGGCTACACCTTC. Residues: CASSISRGRVYGYTF.

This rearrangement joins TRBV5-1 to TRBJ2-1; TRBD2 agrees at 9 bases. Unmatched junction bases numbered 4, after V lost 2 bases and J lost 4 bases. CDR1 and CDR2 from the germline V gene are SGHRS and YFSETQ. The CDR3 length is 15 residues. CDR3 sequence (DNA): TGCGCCAGCAGCTTAGGGACTAGCCAATACAATGAGCAGTTCTTC. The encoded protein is CASSLGTSQYNEQFF.

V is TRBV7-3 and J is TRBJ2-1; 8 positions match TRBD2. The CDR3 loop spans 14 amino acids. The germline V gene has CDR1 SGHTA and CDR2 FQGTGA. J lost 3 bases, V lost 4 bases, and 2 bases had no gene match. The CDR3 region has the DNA TGTGCCAGCAGCTCCAGCGGGGGCTACAATGAGCAGTTCTTC. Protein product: CASSSSGGYNEQFF.

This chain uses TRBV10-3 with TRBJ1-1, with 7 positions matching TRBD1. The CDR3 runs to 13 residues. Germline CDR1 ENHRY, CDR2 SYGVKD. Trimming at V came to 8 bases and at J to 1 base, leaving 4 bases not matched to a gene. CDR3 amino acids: CAIGTEENTEAFF. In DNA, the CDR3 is TGTGCCATCGGGACAGAGGAGAACACTGAAGCTTTCTTT.

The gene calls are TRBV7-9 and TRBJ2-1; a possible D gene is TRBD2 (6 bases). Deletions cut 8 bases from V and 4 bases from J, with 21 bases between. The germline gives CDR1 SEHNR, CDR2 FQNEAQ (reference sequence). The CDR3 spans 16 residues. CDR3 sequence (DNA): TGTGCCAGCTTTGATTTAGGCGGGACCCGTTACAATGAGCAGTTCTTC. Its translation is CASFDLGGTRYNEQFF.

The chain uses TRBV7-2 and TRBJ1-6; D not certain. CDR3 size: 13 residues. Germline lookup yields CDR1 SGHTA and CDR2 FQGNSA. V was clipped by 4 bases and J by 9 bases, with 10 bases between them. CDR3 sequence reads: CASSSGSGSPLHF. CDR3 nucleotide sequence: TGTGCCAGCAGCTCAGGATCTGGTTCACCCCTCCACTTT.

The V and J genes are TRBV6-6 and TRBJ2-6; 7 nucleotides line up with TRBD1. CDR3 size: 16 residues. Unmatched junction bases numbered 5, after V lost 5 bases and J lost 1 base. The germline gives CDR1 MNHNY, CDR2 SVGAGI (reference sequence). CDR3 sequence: CASSGWDRSGANVLTF. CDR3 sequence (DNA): TGTGCCAGCAGTGGGTGGGACAGATCTGGGGCCAACGTCCTGACTTTC.

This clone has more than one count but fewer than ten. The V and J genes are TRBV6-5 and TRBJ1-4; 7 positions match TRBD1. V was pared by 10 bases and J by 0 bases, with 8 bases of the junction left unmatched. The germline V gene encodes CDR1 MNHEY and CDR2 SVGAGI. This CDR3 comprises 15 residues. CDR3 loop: CATGATGTTNEKLFF. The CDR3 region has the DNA TGTGCCACCGGAGCGACAGGGACAACTAATGAAAAACTGTTTTTT.

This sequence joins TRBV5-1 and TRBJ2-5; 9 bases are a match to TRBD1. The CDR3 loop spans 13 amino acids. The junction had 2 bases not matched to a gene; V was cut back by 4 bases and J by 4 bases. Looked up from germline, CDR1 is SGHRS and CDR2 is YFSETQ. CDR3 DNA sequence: TGCGCCAGCAGCACGGACAGGGGAGAGACCCAGTACTTC. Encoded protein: CASSTDRGETQYF.

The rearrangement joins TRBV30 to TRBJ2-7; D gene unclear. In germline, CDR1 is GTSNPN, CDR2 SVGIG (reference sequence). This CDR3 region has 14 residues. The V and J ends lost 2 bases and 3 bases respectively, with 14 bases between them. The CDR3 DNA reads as TGTGCCTGGAGTCCCCAGGCACTCCGCTACGAGCAGTACTTC. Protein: CAWSPQALRYEQYF.

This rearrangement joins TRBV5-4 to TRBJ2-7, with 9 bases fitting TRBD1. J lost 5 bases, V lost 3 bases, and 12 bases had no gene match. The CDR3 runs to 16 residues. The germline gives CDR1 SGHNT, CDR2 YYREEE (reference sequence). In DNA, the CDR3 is TGTGCCAGCAGCTCACAGGGGGCGCGATATGACCACGAGCAGTACTTC. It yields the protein CASSSQGARYDHEQYF.

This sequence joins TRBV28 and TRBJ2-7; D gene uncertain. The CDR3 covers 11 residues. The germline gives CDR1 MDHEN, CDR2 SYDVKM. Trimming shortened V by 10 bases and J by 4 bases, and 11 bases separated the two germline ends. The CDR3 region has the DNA TGTGCCATTCGCCAGGCATACGAGCAGTACTTC. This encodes CAIRQAYEQYF.

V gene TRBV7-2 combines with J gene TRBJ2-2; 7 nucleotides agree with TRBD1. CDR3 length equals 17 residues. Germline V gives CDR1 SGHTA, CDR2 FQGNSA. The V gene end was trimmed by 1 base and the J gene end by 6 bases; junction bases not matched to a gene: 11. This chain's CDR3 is CASSLEVVTGWAGELFF. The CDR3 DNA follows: TGTGCCAGCAGCTTAGAAGTCGTGACAGGGTGGGCCGGGGAGCTGTTTTTT.

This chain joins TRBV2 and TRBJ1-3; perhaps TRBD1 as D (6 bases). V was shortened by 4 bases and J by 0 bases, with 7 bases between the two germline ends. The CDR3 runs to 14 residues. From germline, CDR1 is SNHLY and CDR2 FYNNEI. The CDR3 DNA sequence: TGTGCCAGCAGTGTAGGGGGCTCTGGAAACACCATATATTTT. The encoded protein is CASSVGGSGNTIYF.

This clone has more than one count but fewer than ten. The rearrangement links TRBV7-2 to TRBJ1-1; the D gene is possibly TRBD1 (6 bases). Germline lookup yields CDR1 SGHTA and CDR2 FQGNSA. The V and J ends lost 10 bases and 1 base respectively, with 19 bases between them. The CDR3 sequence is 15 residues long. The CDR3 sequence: CAIDITTGKNTEAFF. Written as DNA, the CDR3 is TGTGCCATCGATATAACAACAGGGAAGAACACTGAAGCTTTCTTT.

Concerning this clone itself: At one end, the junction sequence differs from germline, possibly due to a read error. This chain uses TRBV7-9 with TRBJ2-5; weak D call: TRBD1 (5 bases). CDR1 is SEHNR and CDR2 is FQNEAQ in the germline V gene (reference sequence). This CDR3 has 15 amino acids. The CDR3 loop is CSSSPPYDRQETQYF. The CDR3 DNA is TGTTCCAGCAGCCCACCTTATGACAGACAAGAGACCCAGTACTTC.

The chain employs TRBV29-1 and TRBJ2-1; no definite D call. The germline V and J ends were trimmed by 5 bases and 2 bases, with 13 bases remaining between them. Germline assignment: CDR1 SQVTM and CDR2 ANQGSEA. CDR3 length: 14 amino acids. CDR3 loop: CSVQGPITYNEQFF. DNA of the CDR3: TGCAGCGTTCAAGGGCCCATAACCTACAATGAGCAGTTCTTC.

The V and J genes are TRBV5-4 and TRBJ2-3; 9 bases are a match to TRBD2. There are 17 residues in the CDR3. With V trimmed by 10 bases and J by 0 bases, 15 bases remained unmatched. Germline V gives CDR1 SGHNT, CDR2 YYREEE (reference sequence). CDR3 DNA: TGTGCCGGGGCCGGGGCTAGCGGGAACGATAGCACAGATACGCAGTATTTT. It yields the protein CAGAGASGNDSTDTQYF.

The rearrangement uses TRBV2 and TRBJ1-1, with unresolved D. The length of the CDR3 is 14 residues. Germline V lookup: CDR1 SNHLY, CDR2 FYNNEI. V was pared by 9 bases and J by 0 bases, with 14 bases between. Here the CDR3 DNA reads TGTGCCAGGGTCCCGCGACGGGTGAACACTGAAGCTTTCTTT. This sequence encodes CARVPRRVNTEAFF.